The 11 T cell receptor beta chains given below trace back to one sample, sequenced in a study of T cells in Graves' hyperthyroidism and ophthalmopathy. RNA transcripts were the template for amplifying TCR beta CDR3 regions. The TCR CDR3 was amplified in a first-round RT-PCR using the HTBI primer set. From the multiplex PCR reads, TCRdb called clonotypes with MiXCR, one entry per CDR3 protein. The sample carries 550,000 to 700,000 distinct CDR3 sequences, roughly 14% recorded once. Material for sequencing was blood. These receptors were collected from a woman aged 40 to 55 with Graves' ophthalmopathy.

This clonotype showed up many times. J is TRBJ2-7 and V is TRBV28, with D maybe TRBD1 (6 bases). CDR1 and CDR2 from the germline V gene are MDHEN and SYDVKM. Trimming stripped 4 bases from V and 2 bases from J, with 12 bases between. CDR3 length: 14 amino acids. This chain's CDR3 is CASSYRDRTYEQYF. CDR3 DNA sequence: TGTGCCAGCAGTTACCGCGACAGGACCTACGAGCAGTACTTC. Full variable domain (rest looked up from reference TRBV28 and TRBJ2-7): DVKVTQSSRYLVKRTGEKVFLECVQDMDHENMFWYRQDPGLGLRLIYFSYDVKMKEKGDIPEGYSVSREKKERFSLILESASTNQTSMYLCASSYRDRTYEQYFGPGTRLTVT.

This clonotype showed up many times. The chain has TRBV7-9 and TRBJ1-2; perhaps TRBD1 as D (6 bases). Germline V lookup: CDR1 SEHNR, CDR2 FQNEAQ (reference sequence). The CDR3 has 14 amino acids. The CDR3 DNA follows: TGTGCGACCAGCAGCTGGCAACAGGGTGATGGCTACACCTTC. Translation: CATSSWQQGDGYTF.

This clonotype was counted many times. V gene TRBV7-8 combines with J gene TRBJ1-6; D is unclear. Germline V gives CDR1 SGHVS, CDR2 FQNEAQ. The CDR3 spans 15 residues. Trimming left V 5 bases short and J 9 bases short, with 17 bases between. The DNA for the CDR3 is TGTGCCAGCAGCGCTAGGGATCCCCTAATTTCACCCCTCCACTTT. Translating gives CASSARDPLISPLHF. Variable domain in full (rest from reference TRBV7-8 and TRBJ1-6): GAGVSQSPRYKVAKRGQDVALRCDPISGHVSLFWYQQALGQGPEFLTYFQNEAQLDKSGLPSDRFFAERPEGSVSTLKIQRTQQEDSAVYLCASSARDPLISPLHFGNGTRLTVT.

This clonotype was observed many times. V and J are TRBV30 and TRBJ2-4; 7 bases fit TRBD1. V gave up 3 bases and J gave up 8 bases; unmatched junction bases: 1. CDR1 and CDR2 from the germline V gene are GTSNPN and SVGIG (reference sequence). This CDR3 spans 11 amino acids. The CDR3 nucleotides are TGTGCCTGGAGCCAGGGGGACATTCAGTACTTC. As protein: CAWSQGDIQYF. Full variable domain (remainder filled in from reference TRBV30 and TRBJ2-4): SQTIHQWPATLVQPVGSPLSLECTVEGTSNPNLYWYRQAAGRGLQLLFYSVGIGQISSEVPQNLSASRPQDRQFILSSKKLLLSDSGFYLCAWSQGDIQYFGAGTRLSVL.

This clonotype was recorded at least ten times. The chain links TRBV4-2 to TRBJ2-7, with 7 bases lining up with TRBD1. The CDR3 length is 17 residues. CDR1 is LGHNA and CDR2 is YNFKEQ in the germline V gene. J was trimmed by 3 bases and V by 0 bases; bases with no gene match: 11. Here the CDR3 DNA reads TGTGCCAGCAGCCAAGAGGATGGATACAGGGGTGGCTACGAGCAGTACTTC. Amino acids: CASSQEDGYRGGYEQYF.

Here the CDR3 reads CASSTTSGRVNEQYF. The CDR3 nucleotides read TGTGCCAGCAGTACTACTAGCGGGAGGGTCAACGAGCAGTACTTC. The V and J genes are TRBV28 and TRBJ2-7; 13 positions match TRBD2. The CDR3 is 15 amino acids. The trim removed 5 bases at V and 5 bases at J, leaving 6 bases unmatched. CDR1 is MDHEN and CDR2 is SYDVKM in the germline V gene.

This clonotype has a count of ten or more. Here the CDR3 DNA reads TGTGCCAGCAGCCTATTACAGGGAGCCACTGAAGCTTTCTTT. It codes for CASSLLQGATEAFF. The chain links TRBV11-2 to TRBJ1-1; the D gene is possibly TRBD1 (6 bases). The V gene lost 5 bases and the J gene lost 4 bases, with 14 bases spanning the gap. Germline V gene data show CDR1 as SGHAT and CDR2 as FQNNGV. This CDR3 has 14 amino acids.

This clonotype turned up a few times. CDR3 bases: TGTGCCAGCAGCCAAGAGGGTGATGAGACCCAGTACTTC. Translation: CASSQEGDETQYF. The V and J genes are TRBV3-1 and TRBJ2-5, with D unclear. The CDR3 has 13 residues. Trimming removed 0 bases at V and 5 bases at J, with 7 bases between. The germline CDR1 and CDR2 sequences are LGHDT and YNNKEL (reference sequence).

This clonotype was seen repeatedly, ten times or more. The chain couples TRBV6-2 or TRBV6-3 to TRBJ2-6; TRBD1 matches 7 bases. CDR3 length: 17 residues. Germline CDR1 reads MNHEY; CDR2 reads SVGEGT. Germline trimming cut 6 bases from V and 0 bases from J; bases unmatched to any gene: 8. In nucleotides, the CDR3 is TGTGCCAGCAGATTCGACAGGGCACTCTCTGGGGCCAACGTCCTGACTTTC. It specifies CASRFDRALSGANVLTF.

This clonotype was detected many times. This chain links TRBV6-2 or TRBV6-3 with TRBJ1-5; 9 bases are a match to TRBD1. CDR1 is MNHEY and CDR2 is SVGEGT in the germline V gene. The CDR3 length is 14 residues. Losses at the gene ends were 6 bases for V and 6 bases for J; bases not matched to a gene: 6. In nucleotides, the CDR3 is TGTGCCAGCAGCTACGGACAGGGGAGTCAGCCCCAGCATTTT. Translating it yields CASSYGQGSQPQHF.

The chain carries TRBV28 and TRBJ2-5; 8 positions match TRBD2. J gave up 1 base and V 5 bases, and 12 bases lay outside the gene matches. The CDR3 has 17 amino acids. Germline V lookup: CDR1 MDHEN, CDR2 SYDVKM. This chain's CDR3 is CASSTEDSGVVQETQYF. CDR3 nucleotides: TGTGCCAGCAGTACCGAGGATAGCGGGGTAGTCCAAGAGACCCAGTACTTC.